The T cell receptor (beta chain) described here comes from a study of cytomegalovirus exposure and HLA in healthy donors. The PCR contained 60 Vbeta and 13 Jbeta primers. Repertoires were generated with immunoSEQ multiplex PCR, while TCRdb's copy carries only in-frame clones and drops some. Its listing shows more than 40,000 clones. The receptor comes from a female donor in good health and CMV-seronegative. The source material was PBMCs.

The CDR3 is CSVVSGEETQYF. CDR3 DNA: TGCAGCGTTGTAAGCGGGGAAGAGACCCAGTACTTC. The J gene is TRBJ2-5, the V gene TRBV29-1, with 7 bases matching TRBD2. The CDR3 runs to 12 residues. V shed 4 bases and J 3 bases; nucleotides not matched to a gene: 2. Germline V gene data show CDR1 as SQVTM and CDR2 as ANQGSEA.